This T cell receptor (beta chain) was retrieved from a study of T cell repertoires in cytomegalovirus infection. Study at large: Public TCR beta signatures marked donors with CMV infection and the matching HLA.

Points from the study as a whole: HLA-C-restricted CMV clonotypes gave the most frequent clonotype in two of eight donors. Summed public TCR beta family frequency identified CMV carriers bearing the relevant HLA.

Using its own MiXCR run on the reads, TCRdb lists one record per CDR3 protein. Of about 920,000 distinct CDR3 sequences listed, more than 25% are singletons. Trimming removed 0 bases from V and 2 bases from J, with 11 bases in between. Per germline, CDR1 SQVTM and CDR2 ANQGSEA. The CDR3 contains 14 residues. A remark on this clonotype: Its matching antigen is unknown.

This receptor was obtained from a human donor in good health (CMV status not recorded). Some clones in this sample may be carry-over from other donors' samples. This sequence joins TRBV29-1 and TRBJ2-7, with a possible D match to TRBD2 (5 bases). This specimen consisted of cultured CD8+ T cells from PBMCs, obtained from culture after CMV antigen stimulation. CDR3 coding DNA: TGCAGCGTTGAAGATCTCCGAGGGACCTACGAGCAGTACTTC. Translating gives CSVEDLRGTYEQYF.